This paragraph reports one T cell receptor beta chain. Naive CD8 cells comprised CD45RO-negative, CCR7-positively selected cells, excluding terminally differentiated effector memory CD45RA+ cells. The healthy adult donors were HIV-negative and reported no recent acute infections or vaccinations. The germline V gene has CDR1 SGHRS and CDR2 YFSETQ. J gave up 7 bases and V 0 bases, and 3 bases lay outside the gene matches. The CDR3 totals 15 residues. The input for sorted-subset replicate PCRs was around 0.2 ug DNA, 25,000 to 30,000 T cell genomes. Profiled with immunoSEQ multiplex PCR; TCRdb holds only in-frame clones, not every one. This table has 550,000 to 650,000 clones, 95% to 96% appearing once. This sample was taken from a study of shared clonotypes between healthy human individuals.

The sequenced sample consisted of naive CD8+ T cells sorted from blood. The V and J genes are TRBV5-1 and TRBJ2-3; 12 nucleotides match TRBD2. This receptor was obtained from a young woman in good health. CDR3: CASSLGLAGAHTQYF. The CDR3 DNA is TGCGCCAGCAGCTTGGGACTAGCGGGAGCCCATACGCAGTATTTT.